A single sample is the source of the 32 T cell receptor beta chains below, sequenced in a study of T cell repertoires in ileal Crohn's disease. Time point meaning: inflamed ileum from the surgical specimen. Libraries were prepared by immunoSEQ multiplex PCR; TCRdb keeps only in-frame clonotypes and omits some of them. The sample lists thousands of clones; 90% to 95% were seen once. Sequencing was carried out using ileal tissue. Receptor source: an adult with Crohn's disease.

The chain combines TRBV5-1 with TRBJ2-3; tentatively, D is TRBD1 or TRBD2 (6 bases each). CDR3 length: 17 amino acids. Trimming took 2 bases from V and 0 from J, leaving 16 bases between them. Germline-derived CDR1 and CDR2 are SGHRS and YFSETQ. CDR3 sequence (DNA): TGCGCCAGCAGCTTCTTACCGGGGGCTGGCAGCACAGATACGCAGTATTTT. It codes for CASSFLPGAGSTDTQYF.

The chain carries TRBV2 and TRBJ2-7, with no clear D. There are 11 residues in the CDR3. The ends were cut back, 3 bases at V and 7 bases at J, with 7 bases in the middle. Germline lookup yields CDR1 SNHLY and CDR2 FYNNEI. The CDR3 sequence: CASSDGREQYF. The CDR3 DNA sequence: TGTGCCAGCAGTGATGGGCGGGAGCAGTACTTC.

The CDR3 DNA reads TGTGCCAGCAGCTTAGATGGCTTCCCCTTGGAGCAGTACTTC. It is translated as CASSLDGFPLEQYF. The rearrangement links TRBV7-2 to TRBJ2-7; D gene uncertain. Germline assignment: CDR1 SGHTA and CDR2 FQGNSA. This CDR3 is 14 amino acids long. The V and J ends lost 1 base and 7 bases respectively, with 14 bases between them. Using reference TRBV7-2 and TRBJ2-7 for the parts outside the CDR3, the full variable domain is GAGVSQSPSNKVTEKGKDVELRCDPISGHTALYWYRQSLGQGLEFLIYFQGNSAPDKSGLPSDRFSAERTGGSVSTLTIQRTQQEDSAVYLCASSLDGFPLEQYFGPGTRLTVT.

The chain has TRBV5-5 and TRBJ1-1, with D unresolved. Germline V CDR1 and CDR2: SGHKS, YYEKEE (reference sequence). V lost 4 bases, J lost 8 bases, and 9 bases lay in between. This CDR3 is built from 11 residues. The CDR3 spells CASSLRREAFF. In nucleotides, the CDR3 is TGTGCCAGCAGCCTACGGCGCGAAGCTTTCTTT.

This chain links TRBV7-2 with TRBJ2-1, with TRBD1 matching over 8 bases. Trimming took 4 bases from V and 0 from J; bases not matched to a gene: 2. The CDR3 is 15 amino acids. Looked up from germline, CDR1 is SGHTA and CDR2 is FQGNSA. The CDR3 sequence: CASSWDRSSYNEQFF. CDR3 in DNA: TGTGCCAGCAGCTGGGACAGGAGCTCCTACAATGAGCAGTTCTTC.

V and J are TRBV27 and TRBJ2-1; the D call may be TRBD1 or TRBD2 (5 bases each). V dropped 3 bases and J dropped 1 base, with 10 bases sitting between them. Germline lookup yields CDR1 MNHEY and CDR2 SMNVEV (reference sequence). The CDR3 is made up of 15 amino acids. The CDR3 DNA follows: TGTGCCAGCAGTTTCCGGGACGGTTCCTACAATGAGCAGTTCTTC. This encodes CASSFRDGSYNEQFF.

The chain employs TRBV11-3 and TRBJ1-1; D may be TRBD1 (6 bases). Germline CDR1 and CDR2: SGHNT and YENEEA. This CDR3 spans 14 amino acids. Trimming took off 4 bases at V and 2 bases at J, with 11 bases between the two ends. CDR3 protein: CASSSSGHNTEAFF. CDR3 in DNA: TGTGCCAGCAGCTCCTCGGGACACAACACTGAAGCTTTCTTT.

V usage is TRBV6-5 and J usage is TRBJ1-1, with D unresolved. The CDR3 sequence is 14 residues long. The V gene lost 10 bases and the J gene lost 1 base, with 16 bases spanning the gap. Germline loops: CDR1 MNHEY, CDR2 SVGAGI. CDR3 amino acids: CATRPRASNTEAFF. The CDR3 region has the DNA TGTGCCACCCGTCCCCGGGCTTCGAACACTGAAGCTTTCTTT.

V usage is TRBV27 and J usage is TRBJ1-4; no clear D. There are 13 residues in the CDR3. Germline V gives CDR1 MNHEY, CDR2 SMNVEV (reference sequence). The ends were cut back, 3 bases at V and 8 bases at J, with 10 bases in the middle. The CDR3 nucleotides are TGTGCCAGCAGTTTCAAAGAAAGGGAAAAACTGTTTTTT. Encoded protein: CASSFKEREKLFF.

The chain carries TRBV7-8 and TRBJ1-2; D ambiguous. Trimming shortened V by 0 bases and J by 5 bases, and 7 bases separated the two germline ends. The CDR3 is 13 residues long. CDR1 and CDR2 from the germline V gene are SGHVS and FQNEAQ. This chain's CDR3 is CASSLALGYGYTF. In nucleotides, the CDR3 is TGTGCCAGCAGCTTAGCGCTTGGGTATGGCTACACCTTC.

V usage is TRBV5-6 and J usage is TRBJ1-4; weak D call: TRBD1 (5 bases). CDR1 SGHDT and CDR2 YYEEEE come from the germline V gene. The CDR3 has 14 residues. V lost 2 bases and J lost 7, with 12 bases in between. The CDR3 protein is CASSLPRDGEKLFF. CDR3 coding DNA: TGTGCCAGCAGCTTACCCAGGGATGGTGAAAAACTGTTTTTT.

This clone was seen only once. This chain links TRBV23-1 with TRBJ2-3; D remains ambiguous. TRBV23-1 carries the ORF label, with uncertain function. The CDR3 is made up of 15 amino acids. V lost 4 bases, J lost 4 bases, and 15 bases lay in between. CDR3 sequence: CASSPRITLPDTQYF. The CDR3 DNA follows: TGCGCCAGCAGTCCAAGAATCACACTCCCAGATACGCAGTATTTT.

The CDR3 region is CASSLRHLSDNEQFF. The CDR3 DNA sequence: TGTGCCAGCAGCTTACGGCACCTAAGCGACAATGAGCAGTTCTTC. The chain recombines TRBV7-9 with TRBJ2-1; D not resolved. This CDR3 has 15 amino acids. Trimming stripped 2 bases from V and 5 bases from J, with 13 bases between. CDR1 is SEHNR, CDR2 FQNEAQ, per germline (reference sequence).

The rearrangement links TRBV5-6 to TRBJ1-2; a weak D match, TRBD1 (6 bases). The CDR3 contains 15 residues. The germline V gene has CDR1 SGHDT and CDR2 YYEEEE. Trimming shortened V by 1 base and J by 5 bases, and 15 bases separated the two germline ends. This CDR3 reads CASSLWGTRIYGYTF. The CDR3 nucleotides read TGTGCCAGCAGCTTGTGGGGGACAAGGATATATGGCTACACCTTC.

This chain connects TRBV5-1 to TRBJ1-2, with TRBD1 identical over 8 bases. The CDR3 consists of 14 residues. The V segment lost 0 bases and the J segment 7 bases; nucleotides outside the gene matches: 5. Per the germline V gene, CDR1 is SGHRS and CDR2 is YFSETQ. CDR3 sequence (DNA): TGCGCCAGCAGCTTGGCCCTACAGGGGGGTGGCTACACCTTC. It codes for CASSLALQGGGYTF.

The J gene is TRBJ2-3, the V gene TRBV4-3, with 7 nucleotides matching TRBD1. CDR3 length equals 16 residues. Germline trimming cut 3 bases from V and 2 bases from J; bases unmatched to any gene: 8. Per the germline V gene, CDR1 is LGHNA and CDR2 is YSLEER. The CDR3 protein is CASSQDRSTATDTQYF. The CDR3 DNA is TGCGCCAGCAGCCAGGACAGGTCCACAGCCACAGATACGCAGTATTTT.

The genes are TRBV7-3 and TRBJ2-1, with D hard to call. This CDR3 comprises 15 residues. V lost 4 bases to trimming and J lost 4 bases, with 14 bases between them. The germline V gene encodes CDR1 SGHTA and CDR2 FQGTGA. CDR3 sequence reads: CASSSTPFRYNEQFF. The CDR3 DNA is TGTGCCAGCAGCTCCACCCCGTTTAGGTACAATGAGCAGTTCTTC.

This clone occurred once. The chain links TRBV2 to TRBJ2-7; no clear D gene. Trimming took off 7 bases at V and 4 bases at J, with 11 bases between the two ends. Per germline, CDR1 SNHLY and CDR2 FYNNEI. The CDR3 is made up of 12 amino acids. CDR3: CASMSLPYEQYF. The DNA of the CDR3 is TGTGCCAGCATGTCACTACCGTACGAGCAGTACTTC. The full variable domain, its missing parts supplied by reference TRBV2 and TRBJ2-7, is EPEVTQTPSHQVTQMGQEVILRCVPISNHLYFYWYRQILGQKVEFLVSFYNNEISEKSEIFDDQFSVERPDGSNFTLKIRSTKLEDSAMYFCASMSLPYEQYFGPGTRLTVT.

J is TRBJ2-7 and V is TRBV7-2; 8 bases match TRBD2. In germline, CDR1 is SGHTA, CDR2 FQGNSA. J gave up 0 bases and V 6 bases, and 4 bases lay outside the gene matches. The CDR3 extends over 14 amino acids. The CDR3 coding sequence is TGTGCCAGCAGATCTAGCGGGTTCTCCTACGAGCAGTACTTC. Protein: CASRSSGFSYEQYF.

This clone qualifies as large. Other nucleotide sequences in the sample specify the same CDR3. V gene TRBV4-1 combines with J gene TRBJ1-1; D possibly corresponds to TRBD1 (5 bases). Germline V gene data show CDR1 as MGHRA and CDR2 as YSYEKL. This CDR3 region has 15 residues. V gave up 0 bases and J gave up 1 base, with 9 bases separating them. This chain's CDR3 is CASSQDGAANTEAFF. CDR3 DNA sequence: TGCGCCAGCAGCCAAGATGGGGCTGCGAACACTGAAGCTTTCTTT.

The chain carries TRBV2 and TRBJ1-5; D ambiguous. The CDR3 is made up of 16 amino acids. The V and J ends lost 7 bases and 3 bases respectively, with 19 bases between them. Germline V gene data show CDR1 as SNHLY and CDR2 as FYNNEI. Here the CDR3 DNA reads TGTGCCAGCAATGGTGGAGGTGGGCATATCAATCAGCCCCAGCATTTT. This translates into CASNGGGGHINQPQHF.

The J gene is TRBJ2-3, the V gene TRBV7-2, with D perhaps being TRBD1 or TRBD2 (6 bases each). The germline gives CDR1 SGHTA, CDR2 FQGNSA. V was cut by 1 base and J by 6 bases, with 11 bases left in between. The CDR3 contains 14 residues. The CDR3 DNA reads as TGTGCCAGCAGCTTAGTTGGGGGGCCGGATACGCAGTATTTT. This encodes CASSLVGGPDTQYF.

The chain carries TRBV7-6 and TRBJ2-3, with D hard to call. Trimming cost V 1 base and J 8 bases, with 10 bases left between them. This CDR3 is built from 13 residues. CDR1 is SGHVS and CDR2 is FNYEAQ in the germline V gene. CDR3 sequence reads: CASSLDLKGTQYF. CDR3 DNA sequence: TGTGCCAGCAGCTTAGACCTCAAGGGTACGCAGTATTTT.

The chain joins TRBV5-5 to TRBJ1-2, with D maybe TRBD1 (5 bases). The germline CDR1 and CDR2 sequences are SGHKS and YYEKEE (reference sequence). The CDR3 spans 12 residues. The V end was cut by 5 bases, the J end by 7 bases, with 12 bases between. CDR3 DNA: TGTGCCAGCAGACCCGGGGGGTTTGGCTACACCTTC. Protein product: CASRPGGFGYTF.

The chain employs TRBV4-1 and TRBJ1-5; D gene uncertain. This CDR3 has 15 amino acids. The germline V gene has CDR1 MGHRA and CDR2 YSYEKL. The V gene lost 4 bases and the J gene lost 6 bases, with 16 bases spanning the gap. The CDR3 coding sequence is TGCGCCAGCAGCCTGGTCGGGATAATGGGTCAGCCCCAGCATTTT. Protein sequence: CASSLVGIMGQPQHF.

The genes are TRBV19 and TRBJ2-1; D perhaps matches TRBD2 (6 bases). V was pared by 5 bases and J by 12 bases, with 14 bases between. The CDR3 spans 12 residues. Germline assignment: CDR1 LNHDA and CDR2 SQIVND (reference sequence). The CDR3 loop is CASSGEAGRQFF. The CDR3 DNA sequence: TGTGCCAGTAGTGGAGAAGCGGGCCGGCAGTTCTTC.

The chain carries TRBV2 and TRBJ1-5; D gene uncertain. Trimming pared 2 bases from V and 1 base from J, leaving 9 bases between. Per germline, CDR1 SNHLY and CDR2 FYNNEI. CDR3 size: 15 residues. CDR3 loop: CASSETARSNQPQHF. In nucleotides, the CDR3 is TGTGCCAGCAGTGAAACAGCTAGGAGCAATCAGCCCCAGCATTTT. The whole variable domain, filled in from reference TRBV2 and TRBJ1-5, reads EPEVTQTPSHQVTQMGQEVILRCVPISNHLYFYWYRQILGQKVEFLVSFYNNEISEKSEIFDDQFSVERPDGSNFTLKIRSTKLEDSAMYFCASSETARSNQPQHFGDGTRLSIL.

The chain combines TRBV6-1 with TRBJ1-2; the D is unclear. Germline-derived CDR1 and CDR2 are MNHNS and SASEGT. This CDR3 is built from 11 residues. The V gene lost 6 bases and the J gene lost 9 bases, with 11 bases spanning the gap. The DNA of the CDR3 is TGTGCCAGCAGACGGATGGAGAGCTACACCTTC. It translates to CASRRMESYTF.

The table lists this clone with a count of one. The V and J genes are TRBV30 and TRBJ2-1; D may be TRBD2 (6 bases). The CDR3 is 14 residues long. Trimming stripped 1 base from V and 4 bases from J, with 11 bases between. The germline gives CDR1 GTSNPN, CDR2 SVGIG (reference sequence). The CDR3 DNA is TGTGCCTGGAGTGCCTCGGCGGGGTACAATGAGCAGTTCTTC. It specifies CAWSASAGYNEQFF.

V gene TRBV18 combines with J gene TRBJ2-5, with TRBD2 identical over 11 bases. After removal of 4 bases from V and 1 base from J, the junction contained 2 bases not matched to a gene. The germline V gene has CDR1 KGHSH and CDR2 LQKENI. The CDR3 has 15 residues. CDR3 in DNA: TGTGCCAGCTCACAGGGACTAGCGGCCCAAGAGACCCAGTACTTC. This codes for CASSQGLAAQETQYF.

The CDR3 sequence is CSVGRQGGETQYF. The CDR3, as DNA: TGCAGCGTTGGCCGACAGGGTGGAGAGACCCAGTACTTC. This chain links TRBV29-1 with TRBJ2-5; 7 bases agree with TRBD1. Germline lookup yields CDR1 SQVTM and CDR2 ANQGSEA. Germline trimming cut 4 bases from V and 4 bases from J; bases unmatched to any gene: 6. The CDR3 is made up of 13 amino acids.

The chain carries TRBV15 and TRBJ1-5, with 9 bases aligning to TRBD1. Germline CDR1 LNHNV, CDR2 YYDKDF (reference sequence). Losses at the gene ends were 3 bases for V and 11 bases for J; bases not matched to a gene: 14. The CDR3 totals 16 residues. The CDR3 spells CATSSGTGLLTGAQHF. CDR3 nucleotide sequence: TGTGCCACCAGCAGTGGGACAGGGCTCCTGACAGGGGCCCAGCATTTT.